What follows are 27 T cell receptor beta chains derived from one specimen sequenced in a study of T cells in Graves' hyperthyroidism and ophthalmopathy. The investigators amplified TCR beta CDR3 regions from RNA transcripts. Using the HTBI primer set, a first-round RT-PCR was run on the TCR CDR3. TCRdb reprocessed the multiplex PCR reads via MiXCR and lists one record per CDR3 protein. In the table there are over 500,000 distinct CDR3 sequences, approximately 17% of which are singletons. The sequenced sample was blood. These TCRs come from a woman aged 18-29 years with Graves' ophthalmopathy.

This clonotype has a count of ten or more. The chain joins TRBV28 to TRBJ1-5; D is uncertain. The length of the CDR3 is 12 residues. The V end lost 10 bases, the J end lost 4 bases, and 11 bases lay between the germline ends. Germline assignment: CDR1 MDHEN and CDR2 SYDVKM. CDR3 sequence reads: CATLFGNQPQHF. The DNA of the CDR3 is TGTGCCACCCTCTTCGGGAATCAGCCCCAGCATTTT.

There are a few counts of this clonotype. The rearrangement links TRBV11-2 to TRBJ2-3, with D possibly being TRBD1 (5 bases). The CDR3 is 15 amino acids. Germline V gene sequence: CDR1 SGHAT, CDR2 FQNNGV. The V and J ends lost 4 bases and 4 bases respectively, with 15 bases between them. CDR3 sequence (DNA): TGTGCCAGCAGCTCCTACCAGGGTTTGGCAGATACGCAGTATTTT. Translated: CASSSYQGLADTQYF.

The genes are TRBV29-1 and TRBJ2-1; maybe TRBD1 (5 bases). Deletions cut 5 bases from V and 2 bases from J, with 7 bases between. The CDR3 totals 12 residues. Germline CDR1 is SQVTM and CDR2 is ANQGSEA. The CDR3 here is CSVNRPYNEQFF. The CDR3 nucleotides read TGCAGCGTTAACAGGCCCTACAATGAGCAGTTCTTC.

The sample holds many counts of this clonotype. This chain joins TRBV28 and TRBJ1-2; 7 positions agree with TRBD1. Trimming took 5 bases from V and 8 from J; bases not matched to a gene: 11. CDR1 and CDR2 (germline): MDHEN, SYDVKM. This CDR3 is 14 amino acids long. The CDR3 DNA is TGTGCCAGCAGTACGCACAGGGGAAAGGGCGGCTACACCTTC. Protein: CASSTHRGKGGYTF.

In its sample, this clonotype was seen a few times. CDR3 in amino acids: CASSLAPGLQYGYTF. The CDR3 coding sequence is TGCGCCAGCAGCTTGGCCCCAGGGCTTCAGTATGGCTACACCTTC. The chain employs TRBV5-1 and TRBJ1-2; tentative D call: TRBD1 (5 bases). CDR1 and CDR2 from the germline V gene are SGHRS and YFSETQ. V lost 0 bases, J lost 5 bases, and 14 bases lay in between. The CDR3 has 15 amino acids. Supplemented by reference TRBV5-1 and TRBJ1-2, the full variable domain reads KAGVTQTPRYLIKTRGQQVTLSCSPISGHRSVSWYQQTPGQGLQFLFEYFSETQRNKGNFPGRFSGRQFSNSRSEMNVSTLELGDSALYLCASSLAPGLQYGYTFGSGTRLTVV.

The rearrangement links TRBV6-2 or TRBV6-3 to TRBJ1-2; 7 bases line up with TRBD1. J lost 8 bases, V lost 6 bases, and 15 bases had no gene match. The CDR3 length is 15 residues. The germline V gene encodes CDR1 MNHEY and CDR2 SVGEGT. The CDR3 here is CASSNEVSTGVGYTF. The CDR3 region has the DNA TGTGCCAGCAGCAACGAAGTCTCAACAGGGGTGGGCTACACCTTC.

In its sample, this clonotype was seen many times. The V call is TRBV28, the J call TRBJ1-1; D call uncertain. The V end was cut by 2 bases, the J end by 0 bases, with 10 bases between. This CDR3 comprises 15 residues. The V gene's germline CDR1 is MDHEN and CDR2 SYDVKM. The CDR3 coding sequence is TGTGCCAGCAGTTTAATCCAGGCGTTGAACACTGAAGCTTTCTTT. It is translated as CASSLIQALNTEAFF.

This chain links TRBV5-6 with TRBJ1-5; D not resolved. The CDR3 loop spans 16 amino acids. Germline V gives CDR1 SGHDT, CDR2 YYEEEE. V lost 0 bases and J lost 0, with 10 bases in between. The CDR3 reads CASSLGKPYSNQPQHF. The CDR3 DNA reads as TGTGCCAGCAGCTTGGGAAAGCCGTATAGCAATCAGCCCCAGCATTTT.

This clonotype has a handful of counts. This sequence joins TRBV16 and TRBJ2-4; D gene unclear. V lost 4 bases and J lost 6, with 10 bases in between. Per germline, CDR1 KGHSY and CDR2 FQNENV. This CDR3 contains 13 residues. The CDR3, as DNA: TGTGCCAGCAGCCTATCCGGCCGAAACATTCAGTACTTC. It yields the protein CASSLSGRNIQYF.

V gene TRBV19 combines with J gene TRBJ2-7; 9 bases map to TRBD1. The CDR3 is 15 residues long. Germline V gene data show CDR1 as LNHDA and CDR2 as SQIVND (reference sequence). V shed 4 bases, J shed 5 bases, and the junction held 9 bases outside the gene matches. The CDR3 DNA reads TGTGCCAGTAGTACGAACCGGGACAGGGTCCACGAGCAGTACTTC. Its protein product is CASSTNRDRVHEQYF. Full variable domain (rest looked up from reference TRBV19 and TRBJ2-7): DGGITQSPKYLFRKEGQNVTLSCEQNLNHDAMYWYRQDPGQGLRLIYYSQIVNDFQKGDIAEGYSVSREKKESFPLTVTSAQKNPTAFYLCASSTNRDRVHEQYFGPGTRLTVT.

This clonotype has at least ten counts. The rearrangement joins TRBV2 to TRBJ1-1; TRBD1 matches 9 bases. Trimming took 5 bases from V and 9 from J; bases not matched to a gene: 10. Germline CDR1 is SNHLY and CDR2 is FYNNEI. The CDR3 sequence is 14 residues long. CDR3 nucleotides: TGTGCCAGCAGTCTCAAACTGGGACAGGGAAAAGCTTTCTTT. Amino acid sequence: CASSLKLGQGKAFF.

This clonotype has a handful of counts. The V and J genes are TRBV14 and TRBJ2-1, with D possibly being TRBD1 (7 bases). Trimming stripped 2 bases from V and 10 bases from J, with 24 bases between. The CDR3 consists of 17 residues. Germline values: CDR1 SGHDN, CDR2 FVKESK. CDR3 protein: CASSQFIDRVKGGEQFF. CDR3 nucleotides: TGTGCCAGCAGCCAATTTATCGACAGGGTCAAAGGGGGGGAGCAGTTCTTC. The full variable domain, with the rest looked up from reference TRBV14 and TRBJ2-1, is EAGVTQFPSHSVIEKGQTVTLRCDPISGHDNLYWYRRVMGKEIKFLLHFVKESKQDESGMPNNRFLAERTGGTYSTLKVQPAELEDSGVYFCASSQFIDRVKGGEQFFGPGTRLTVL.

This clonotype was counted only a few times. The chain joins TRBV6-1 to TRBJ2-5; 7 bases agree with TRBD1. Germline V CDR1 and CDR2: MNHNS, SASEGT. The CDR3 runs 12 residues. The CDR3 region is CDIYNPDRAEYF. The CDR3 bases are TGTGACATCTACAATCCAGACAGGGCGGAGTACTTC.

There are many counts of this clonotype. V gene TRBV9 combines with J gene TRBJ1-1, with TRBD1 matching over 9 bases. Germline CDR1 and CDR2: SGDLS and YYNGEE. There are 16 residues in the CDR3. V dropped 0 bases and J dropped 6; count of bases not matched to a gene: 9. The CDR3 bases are TGTGCCAGCAGCGTAGGCATCAGGGACAGGGCTGCTGAAGCTTTCTTT. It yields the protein CASSVGIRDRAAEAFF.

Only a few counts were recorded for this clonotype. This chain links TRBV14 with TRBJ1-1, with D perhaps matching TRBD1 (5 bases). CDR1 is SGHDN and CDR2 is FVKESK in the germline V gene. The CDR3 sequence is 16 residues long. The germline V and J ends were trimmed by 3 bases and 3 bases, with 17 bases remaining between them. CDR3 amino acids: CASSQGTAGGYTEAFF. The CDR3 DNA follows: TGTGCCAGCAGCCAGGGCACGGCGGGGGGATACACTGAAGCTTTCTTT.

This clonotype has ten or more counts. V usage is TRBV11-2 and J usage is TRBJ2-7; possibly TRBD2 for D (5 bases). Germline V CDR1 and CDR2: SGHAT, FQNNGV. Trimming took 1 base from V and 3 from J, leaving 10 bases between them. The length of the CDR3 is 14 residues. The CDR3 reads CASSLGAEDYEQYF. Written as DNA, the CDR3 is TGTGCCAGCAGCTTAGGCGCGGAGGACTACGAGCAGTACTTC.

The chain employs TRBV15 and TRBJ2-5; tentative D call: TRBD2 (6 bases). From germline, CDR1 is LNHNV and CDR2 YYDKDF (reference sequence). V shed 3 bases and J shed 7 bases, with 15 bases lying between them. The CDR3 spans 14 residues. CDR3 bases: TGTGCCACCAGCAGGGGAGGAGACCGGGGGACCCAGTACTTC. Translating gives CATSRGGDRGTQYF. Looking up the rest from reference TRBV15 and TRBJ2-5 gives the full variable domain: DAMVIQNPRYQVTQFGKPVTLSCSQTLNHNVMYWYQQKSSQAPKLLFHYYDKDFNNEADTPDNFQSRRPNTSFCFLDIRSPGLGDTAMYLCATSRGGDRGTQYFGPGTRLLVL.

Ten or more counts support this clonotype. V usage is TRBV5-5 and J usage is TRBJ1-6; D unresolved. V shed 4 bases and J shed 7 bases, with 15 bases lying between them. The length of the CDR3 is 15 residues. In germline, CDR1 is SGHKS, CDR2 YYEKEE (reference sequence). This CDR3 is CASSPSSLPNSPLHF. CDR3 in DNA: TGTGCCAGCAGCCCATCTTCCCTGCCCAATTCACCCCTCCACTTT.

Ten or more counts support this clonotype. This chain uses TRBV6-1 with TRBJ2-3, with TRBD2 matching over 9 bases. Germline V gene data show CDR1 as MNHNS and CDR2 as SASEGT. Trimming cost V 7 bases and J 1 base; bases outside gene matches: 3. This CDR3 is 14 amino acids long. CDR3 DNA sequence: TGTGCCAGCAATAGCGGGGGAGGCACAGATACGCAGTATTTT. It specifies CASNSGGGTDTQYF.

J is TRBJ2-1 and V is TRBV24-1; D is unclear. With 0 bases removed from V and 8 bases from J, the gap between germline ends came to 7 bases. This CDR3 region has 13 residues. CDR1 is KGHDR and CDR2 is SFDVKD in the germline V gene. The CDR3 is CATSDLRVYEQFF. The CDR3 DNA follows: TGTGCCACCAGTGATTTGCGGGTCTATGAGCAGTTCTTC.

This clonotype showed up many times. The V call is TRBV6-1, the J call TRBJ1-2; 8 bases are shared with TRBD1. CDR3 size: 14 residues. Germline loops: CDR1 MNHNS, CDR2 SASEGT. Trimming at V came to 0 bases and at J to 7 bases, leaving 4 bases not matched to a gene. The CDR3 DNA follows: TGTGCCAGCAGTGAAGCGCCAACAGGGGGTGGCTACACCTTC. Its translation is CASSEAPTGGGYTF.

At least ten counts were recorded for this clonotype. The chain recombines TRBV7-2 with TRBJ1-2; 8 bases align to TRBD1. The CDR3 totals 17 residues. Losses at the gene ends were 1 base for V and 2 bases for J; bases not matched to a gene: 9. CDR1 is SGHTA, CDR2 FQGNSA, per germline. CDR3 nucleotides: TGTGCCAGCAGCTTAGACGGGGGCGGGACAGGCAACTATGGCTACACCTTC. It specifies CASSLDGGGTGNYGYTF.

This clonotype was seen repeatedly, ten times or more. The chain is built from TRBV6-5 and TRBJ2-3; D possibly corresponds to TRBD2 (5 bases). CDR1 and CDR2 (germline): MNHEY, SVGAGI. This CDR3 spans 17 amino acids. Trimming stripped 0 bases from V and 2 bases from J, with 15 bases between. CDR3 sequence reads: CASSYSSREPDTDTQYF. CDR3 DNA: TGTGCCAGCAGTTACTCTTCGAGGGAGCCTGACACAGATACGCAGTATTTT.

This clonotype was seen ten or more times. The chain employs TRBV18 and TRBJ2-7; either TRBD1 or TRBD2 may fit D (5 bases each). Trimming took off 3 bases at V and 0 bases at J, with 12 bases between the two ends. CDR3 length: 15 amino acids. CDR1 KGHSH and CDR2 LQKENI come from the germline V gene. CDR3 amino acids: CASSPGTSSSYEQYF. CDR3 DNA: TGTGCCAGCTCACCCGGGACGTCTAGCTCCTACGAGCAGTACTTC.

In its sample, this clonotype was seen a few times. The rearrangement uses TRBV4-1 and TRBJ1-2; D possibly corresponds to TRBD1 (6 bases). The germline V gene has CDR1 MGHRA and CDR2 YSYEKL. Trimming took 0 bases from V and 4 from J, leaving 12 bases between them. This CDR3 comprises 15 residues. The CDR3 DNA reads TGCGCCAGCAGCCAAGATCCGGGGGCTGTCTATGGCTACACCTTC. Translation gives CASSQDPGAVYGYTF.

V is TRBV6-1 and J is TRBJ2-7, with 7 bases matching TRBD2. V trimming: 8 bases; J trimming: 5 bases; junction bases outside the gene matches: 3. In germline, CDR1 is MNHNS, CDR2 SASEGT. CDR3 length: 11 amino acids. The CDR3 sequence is CASGRGDEQYF. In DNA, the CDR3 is TGTGCCAGCGGCCGGGGGGACGAGCAGTACTTC.

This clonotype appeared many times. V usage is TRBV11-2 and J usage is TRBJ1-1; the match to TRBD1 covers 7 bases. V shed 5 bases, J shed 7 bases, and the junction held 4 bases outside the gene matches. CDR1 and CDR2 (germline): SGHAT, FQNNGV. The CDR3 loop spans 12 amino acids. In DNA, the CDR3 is TGTGCCAGCAGCCCCAGGACAGGTGAAGCTTTCTTT. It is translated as CASSPRTGEAFF.